Listed below are T cell receptor beta chains from one sample, sequenced in a study of T cell responses to AZD1222 COVID-19 vaccine. Libraries were prepared by immunoSEQ multiplex PCR; TCRdb keeps only in-frame clonotypes and omits some of them. The data show about 200,000 clones, approximately 94% seen once. The sequences come from peripheral blood, collected on day 0 of MenACWY control vaccination. Receptors originate from an adult in good health. Each CDR3 is given with its conserved first and last residue. The D gene is left open where the match is weak. Size tells how often a clone was seen (once, few, many) or the class of an expanded clone, and some rows leave it out.

j_call: TRBJ1-1; d_call: .; v_call: TRBV2; clone_size: .; cdr3_aa: CASSELSQEAFF; cdr3_nt: TGTGCCAGCAGTGAACTATCTCAAGAAGCTTTCTTT
j_call: TRBJ2-4; d_call: .; v_call: TRBV7-2; clone_size: .; cdr3_aa: CASSSIRGNIQYF; cdr3_nt: TGTGCCAGCAGCTCCATCAGGGGAAACATTCAGTACTTC
j_call: TRBJ1-2; d_call: .; v_call: TRBV19; clone_size: .; cdr3_aa: CASSTDGRVYGYTF; cdr3_nt: TGTGCCAGTAGCACAGATGGGAGAGTCTATGGCTACACCTTC
j_call: TRBJ1-5; d_call: .; v_call: TRBV28; clone_size: few; cdr3_aa: CATSTGVSNQPQHF; cdr3_nt: TGTGCCACCTCAACCGGGGTTTCCAATCAGCCCCAGCATTTT
j_call: TRBJ2-7; d_call: TRBD1; v_call: TRBV10-3; clone_size: .; cdr3_aa: CAISADITGVNSYEQYF; cdr3_nt: TGTGCCATCAGTGCGGACATTACAGGGGTGAACTCCTACGAGCAGTACTTC
j_call: TRBJ2-7; d_call: .; v_call: TRBV4-1; clone_size: .; cdr3_aa: CASSQRLEGLYEQYF; cdr3_nt: TGCGCCAGCAGCCAACGTCTAGAGGGCCTCTACGAGCAGTACTTC
j_call: TRBJ2-3; d_call: .; v_call: TRBV6-6; clone_size: .; cdr3_aa: CASTAHPGPADTQYF; cdr3_nt: TGTGCCAGCACTGCTCACCCCGGGCCGGCAGATACGCAGTATTTT
j_call: TRBJ2-3; d_call: .; v_call: TRBV5-6; clone_size: .; cdr3_aa: CASSLLGSTDTQYF; cdr3_nt: TGTGCCAGCAGCTTGTTGGGGAGCACAGATACGCAGTATTTT
j_call: TRBJ1-2; d_call: TRBD1; v_call: TRBV29-1; clone_size: once; cdr3_aa: CSVERDRARGYTF; cdr3_nt: TGCAGCGTTGAACGGGACAGGGCTCGGGGCTACACCTTC
j_call: TRBJ1-6; d_call: .; v_call: TRBV7-8; clone_size: .; cdr3_aa: CASSLGRTLGNSPLHF; cdr3_nt: TGTGCCAGCAGCTTGGGGAGGACCCTCGGTAATTCACCCCTCCACTTT
j_call: TRBJ1-2; d_call: .; v_call: TRBV19; clone_size: .; cdr3_aa: CASIGGQGNNYGYTF; cdr3_nt: TGTGCCAGTATCGGGGGGCAGGGGAATAACTATGGCTACACCTTC
j_call: TRBJ1-1; d_call: .; v_call: TRBV6-5; clone_size: .; cdr3_aa: CASSNPGAEAFF; cdr3_nt: TGTGCCAGCAGTAATCCCGGGGCTGAAGCTTTCTTT
j_call: TRBJ2-7; d_call: TRBD1; v_call: TRBV7-9; clone_size: .; cdr3_aa: CASSKSDRFPYEQYF; cdr3_nt: TGTGCCAGCAGCAAATCGGACAGGTTCCCCTACGAGCAGTACTTC
j_call: TRBJ2-7; d_call: TRBD1; v_call: TRBV19; clone_size: .; cdr3_aa: CASSMRVPGQGPYEQYF; cdr3_nt: TGTGCCAGTAGTATGCGAGTTCCGGGACAGGGGCCCTACGAGCAGTACTTC
j_call: TRBJ1-5; d_call: .; v_call: TRBV19; clone_size: .; cdr3_aa: CASSVTGANQPQHF; cdr3_nt: TGTGCCAGTAGTGTGACGGGCGCCAATCAGCCCCAGCATTTT
j_call: TRBJ2-1; d_call: TRBD2; v_call: TRBV6-4; clone_size: .; cdr3_aa: CASSDIGGGGEQFF; cdr3_nt: TGTGCCAGCAGTGACATCGGGGGGGGCGGTGAGCAGTTCTTC
j_call: TRBJ1-5; d_call: .; v_call: TRBV6-5; clone_size: .; cdr3_aa: CASSIQLSGNQPQHF; cdr3_nt: TGTGCCAGCAGTATACAGTTGTCGGGCAATCAGCCCCAGCATTTT
j_call: TRBJ1-2; d_call: .; v_call: TRBV5-6; clone_size: .; cdr3_aa: CASSLRGGANYGYTF; cdr3_nt: TGTGCCAGCAGCCTCCGGGGGGGGGCTAACTATGGCTACACCTTC
j_call: TRBJ1-5; d_call: .; v_call: TRBV6-1; clone_size: .; cdr3_aa: CASSEALLSGNQPQHF; cdr3_nt: TGTGCCAGCAGTGAAGCGCTTTTATCGGGCAATCAGCCCCAGCATTTT
j_call: TRBJ1-2; d_call: .; v_call: TRBV7-9; clone_size: .; cdr3_aa: CASIIGTAGHGYTF; cdr3_nt: TGTGCCAGCATCATAGGGACGGCAGGACATGGCTACACCTTC
j_call: TRBJ2-7; d_call: TRBD1; v_call: TRBV19; clone_size: .; cdr3_aa: CASSPTGGNEQYF; cdr3_nt: TGTGCCAGTAGTCCAACAGGGGGCAACGAGCAGTACTTC
j_call: TRBJ2-5; d_call: .; v_call: TRBV7-9; clone_size: .; cdr3_aa: CASSLYGETQYF; cdr3_nt: TGTGCCAGCAGCTTATATGGTGAGACCCAGTACTTC
j_call: TRBJ1-2; d_call: .; v_call: TRBV6-5; clone_size: .; cdr3_aa: CASSYSRGGYTF; cdr3_nt: TGTGCCAGCAGTTACTCCCGGGGTGGCTACACCTTC
j_call: TRBJ1-3; d_call: .; v_call: TRBV6-5; clone_size: .; cdr3_aa: CASSYGSRQGNTIYF; cdr3_nt: TGTGCCAGCAGTTACGGATCTCGTCAGGGAAACACCATATATTTT
j_call: TRBJ2-7; d_call: .; v_call: TRBV9; clone_size: .; cdr3_aa: CASNEGTPTYEQYF; cdr3_nt: TGTGCCAGCAACGAGGGGACACCCACCTACGAGCAGTACTTC
j_call: TRBJ2-1; d_call: .; v_call: TRBV5-6; clone_size: .; cdr3_aa: CASSLARQGGNEQFF; cdr3_nt: TGTGCCAGCAGCTTGGCGCGGCAGGGAGGCAATGAGCAGTTCTTC
j_call: TRBJ1-2; d_call: .; v_call: TRBV7-2; clone_size: once; cdr3_aa: CASSLAPRNGYTF; cdr3_nt: TGTGCCAGCAGCTTAGCCCCCAGGAATGGCTACACCTTC
j_call: TRBJ1-6; d_call: TRBD1; v_call: TRBV12-3/TRBV12-4; clone_size: .; cdr3_aa: CASRPDRVSPLHF; cdr3_nt: TGTGCCAGCAGGCCTGACAGGGTTTCACCCCTCCACTTT
j_call: TRBJ1-5; d_call: TRBD1; v_call: TRBV7-8; clone_size: .; cdr3_aa: CASSIPGQGIDNQPQHF; cdr3_nt: TGTGCCAGCAGCATTCCGGGACAGGGAATCGACAATCAGCCCCAGCATTTT
j_call: TRBJ1-1; d_call: .; v_call: TRBV5-4; clone_size: .; cdr3_aa: CASSLMGGPKDTEAFF; cdr3_nt: TGTGCCAGCAGCCTGATGGGGGGGCCGAAGGACACTGAAGCTTTCTTT
j_call: TRBJ2-5; d_call: TRBD1; v_call: TRBV4-1; clone_size: .; cdr3_aa: CASSQGGTVGTQYF; cdr3_nt: TGCGCCAGCAGCCAAGGTGGGACAGTCGGGACCCAGTACTTC
j_call: TRBJ1-2; d_call: .; v_call: TRBV3-1/TRBV3-2; clone_size: .; cdr3_aa: CASSPPGPYGYTF; cdr3_nt: TGTGCCAGCAGCCCCCCGGGGCCCTATGGCTACACCTTC
j_call: TRBJ1-3; d_call: .; v_call: TRBV7-2; clone_size: .; cdr3_aa: CASSLGVSGNTIYF; cdr3_nt: TGTGCCAGCAGCTTAGGGGTCTCTGGAAACACCATATATTTT
j_call: TRBJ2-4; d_call: .; v_call: TRBV4-2; clone_size: .; cdr3_aa: CASSQGLERLAKNIQYF; cdr3_nt: TGTGCCAGCAGCCAAGGGTTAGAGCGCCTAGCCAAAAACATTCAGTACTTC
j_call: TRBJ1-6; d_call: .; v_call: TRBV9; clone_size: .; cdr3_aa: CASSSAVLNSPLHF; cdr3_nt: TGTGCCAGCAGCTCGGCGGTGCTGAATTCACCCCTCCACTTT
j_call: TRBJ2-5; d_call: .; v_call: TRBV2; clone_size: .; cdr3_aa: CASFGSSQAETQYF; cdr3_nt: TGTGCCAGCTTTGGAAGCTCCCAGGCGGAGACCCAGTACTTC
j_call: TRBJ1-2; d_call: .; v_call: TRBV5-1; clone_size: .; cdr3_aa: CASSYAGTDYGYTF; cdr3_nt: TGCGCCAGCAGCTATGCAGGAACGGACTATGGCTACACCTTC
j_call: TRBJ1-2; d_call: .; v_call: TRBV15; clone_size: .; cdr3_aa: CATSRDKNGYTF; cdr3_nt: TGTGCCACCAGCAGAGATAAGAATGGCTACACCTTC
j_call: TRBJ2-7; d_call: .; v_call: TRBV27; clone_size: .; cdr3_aa: CASSPGTPHYEQYF; cdr3_nt: TGTGCCAGCAGCCCCGGGACTCCCCACTACGAGCAGTACTTC
j_call: TRBJ1-2; d_call: .; v_call: TRBV5-4; clone_size: .; cdr3_aa: CASSSTGNYGYTF; cdr3_nt: TGTGCCAGCAGCTCGACGGGGAACTATGGCTACACCTTC
j_call: TRBJ2-5; d_call: .; v_call: TRBV5-1; clone_size: .; cdr3_aa: CASSSGQPQETQYF; cdr3_nt: TGCGCCAGCAGCTCGGGACAACCCCAGGAGACCCAGTACTTC